What follows are 5 T cell receptor beta chains derived from one specimen sequenced in a study. TCRdb re-called the 5' RACE reads with MiXCR, one entry per CDR3 protein. The sample holds about 5,900 distinct CDR3 sequences, 69% seen once. Input material: memory CD4+ T cells sorted from a lymph node. Subset meaning: memory CD4+ T cells, CD4+CD45RO+CD25-. These receptors came from a female donor with breast cancer.

The chain recombines TRBV7-3 with TRBJ2-2; D not certain. This CDR3 is 14 amino acids long. With 6 bases removed from V and 2 bases from J, the gap between germline ends came to 10 bases. Germline CDR1 reads SGHTA; CDR2 reads FQGTGA. The CDR3, as DNA: TGTGCCAGCAGGTACCGCCGTAACACCGGGGAGCTGTTTTTT. The encoded protein is CASRYRRNTGELFF.

The J gene is TRBJ1-1, the V gene TRBV20-1; a weak D match, TRBD1 (5 bases). V lost 1 base to trimming and J lost 10 bases, with 13 bases between them. The CDR3 sequence is 12 residues long. CDR1 and CDR2 from the germline V gene are DFQATT and SNEGSKA (reference sequence). The CDR3 bases are TGCAGTGCTAGAGGGCAGGGAGACAGAGCTTTCTTT. It specifies CSARGQGDRAFF.

This clonotype was detected once. This chain links TRBV7-2 with TRBJ1-6; no clear D gene. Per germline, CDR1 SGHTA and CDR2 FQGNSA. Between the trimmed V and J ends, which lost 1 base and 9 bases, there was a span of 7 bases. The CDR3 is made up of 13 amino acids. The CDR3 sequence: CASSLDRGSPLHF. Here the CDR3 DNA reads TGTGCCAGCAGCTTAGACAGAGGTTCACCCCTCCACTTT.

The V and J genes are TRBV6-1 and TRBJ1-2; TRBD1 matches at 7 bases. CDR3 size: 13 residues. Germline V gene lookup returns CDR1 MNHNS and CDR2 SASEGT. V gave up 2 bases and J gave up 4 bases; unmatched junction bases: 1. CDR3 DNA: TGTGCCAGCAGTGAACAGGGGGGCTATGGCTACACCTTC. Translation gives CASSEQGGYGYTF.

The J gene is TRBJ1-6, the V gene TRBV11-3, with 8 nucleotides matching TRBD1. With V trimmed by 5 bases and J by 10 bases, 10 bases remained unmatched. The germline CDR1 and CDR2 sequences are SGHNT and YENEEA. The CDR3 totals 15 residues. The CDR3 DNA follows: TGTGCCAGCAGCGCTAGAGAGTCAGGGGGCTCACCCCTCCACTTT. Protein: CASSARESGGSPLHF.